A selection of T cell receptor beta chains follows, all from one sample in a study of blood T cell repertoires in COVID-19. Assay used: immunoSEQ multiplex PCR; TCRdb lists only in-frame clones, some missing. The data contain some 290,000 clones, roughly nine tenths of them singletons. Sequences were obtained from peripheral blood. These receptors were collected from a woman aged 25 to 45 with COVID-19, enrolled during active disease. Both conserved end residues are part of each CDR3. The order of the fields is clone size, D gene, V gene, J gene, CDR3 DNA, CDR3 protein. The D gene is left open where the match is weak. A row's size may be missing; if present it is once, few, many or a size class.

>.|.|TRBV5-1|TRBJ2-7
TGCGCCACCACATTCCGGGGAGAGCAGTACTTC
CATTFRGEQYF
>.|TRBD1|TRBV11-2|TRBJ2-2
TGTGCCAGCAGCAAACAGGGGGCACGGACCGGGGAGCTGTTTTTT
CASSKQGARTGELFF
>.|.|TRBV30|TRBJ2-7
TGTGCCTGGACTCACGAGGGCTCGACCTACGAGCAGTACTTC
CAWTHEGSTYEQYF
>.|TRBD1|TRBV4-1|TRBJ1-2
TGCGCCAGCAGGCCCTACACGGGGCAGGGGGGAGCGGATGGCTACACCTTC
CASRPYTGQGGADGYTF
>.|TRBD2|TRBV4-1|TRBJ2-5
TGCGCCAGCAGCCAAGCCATTTCTAGCGGGGGCCAAGAGACCCAGTACTTC
CASSQAISSGGQETQYF
>.|.|TRBV11-2|TRBJ1-6
TGTGCCAGCAGCTTAGATCCCAGGGCGATGCCCCTCCACTTT
CASSLDPRAMPLHF
>.|TRBD1|TRBV5-1|TRBJ1-2
TGCGCCAGCAGCTTGGTCGTTTGGGACAGGGGGCAGTTTGGCTACACCTTC
CASSLVVWDRGQFGYTF
>.|.|TRBV4-1|TRBJ2-5
TGCGCCAGCAGCCTAGGCCAGGGGCAGGAGACCCAGTACTTC
CASSLGQGQETQYF
>.|.|TRBV3-1/TRBV3-2|TRBJ1-2
TGTGCCAGCAGCCCGCGGGGTAACTATGGCTACACCTTC
CASSPRGNYGYTF
>.|.|TRBV20-1|TRBJ2-2
TGCAGTGCTAGTGGGCGGGGGAACACCGGGGAGCTGTTTTTT
CSASGRGNTGELFF
>.|TRBD1|TRBV19|TRBJ1-6
TGTGCCACCGGACAGGGACTTTCACCCCTCCACTTT
CATGQGLSPLHF
>.|.|TRBV18|TRBJ1-1
TGTGCCAGCTCACTGCCGACAGGTCCCACTGAAGCTTTCTTT
CASSLPTGPTEAFF
>.|.|TRBV10-1|TRBJ2-1
TGCGCCAGCAGTGAGTCGAGGGATGAGCAGTTCTTC
CASSESRDEQFF
>.|.|TRBV11-1|TRBJ1-2
TGTGCCAGCAGCTTAAACCAGGACTATGGCTACACCTTC
CASSLNQDYGYTF
>.|.|TRBV2|TRBJ2-7
TGTGCCAGCAGTGAAGAGCAGGGGTCGTCCTACGAGCAGTACTTC
CASSEEQGSSYEQYF
>.|.|TRBV13|TRBJ1-2
TGTGCCAGCAGCCCGAGGGTTTCTGGCTACACCTTC
CASSPRVSGYTF
>.|.|TRBV6-1|TRBJ1-5
TGTGCCAGCAGTGATTACCCCATTGTTGGCCCCCTCGACAATCAGCCCCAGCATTTT
CASSDYPIVGPLDNQPQHF
>.|.|TRBV19|TRBJ2-1
TGTGCCAGTAGTATCAGACAGGTCACCCCATACAATGAGCAGTTCTTC
CASSIRQVTPYNEQFF
>.|TRBD1|TRBV6-4|TRBJ1-4
TGTGCCAGCAGCCAAAGTACAGGGGGAAAACTGTTTTTT
CASSQSTGGKLFF
>.|.|TRBV29-1|TRBJ1-1
TGCAGCGTCACCCAACAAAACACTGAAGCTTTCTTT
CSVTQQNTEAFF
>.|.|TRBV5-6|TRBJ1-2
TGTGCCAGCAGCTGGACGGGGTCTGTTTATGGCTACACCTTC
CASSWTGSVYGYTF
>.|.|TRBV5-1|TRBJ1-1
TGCGCCAGCAGCATACAAGGACAGAGGAACACTGAAGCTTTCTTT
CASSIQGQRNTEAFF
>.|TRBD1|TRBV6-5|TRBJ2-7
TGTGCCACCTCAGGACAGGGCAATTCCTACGAGCAGTACTTC
CATSGQGNSYEQYF
>.|TRBD1|TRBV18|TRBJ2-3
TGTGCCAGCTCACCACAGGGGGCATTAGATACGCAGTATTTT
CASSPQGALDTQYF
>.|.|TRBV27|TRBJ1-2
TGTGCCAGCAGTTTCCACACTACCGGGTCCGGCGGCTACACCTTC
CASSFHTTGSGGYTF
>.|TRBD1|TRBV18|TRBJ1-1
TGTGCCAGCTCGAGGGACAGGGGGCGGGGGACTGAAGCTTTCTTT
CASSRDRGRGTEAFF
>.|.|TRBV7-6|TRBJ1-2
TGTGCCAGCAGCACCCTGACAGGCGCTTATGGCTACACCTTC
CASSTLTGAYGYTF
>.|TRBD1|TRBV19|TRBJ2-7
TGTGCCAGTAGTATTTTCCGCCGGGACAGTAACGAGCAGTACTTC
CASSIFRRDSNEQYF
>.|TRBD1|TRBV5-1|TRBJ2-2
TGCGCCAGCAGCCTTCGGGACAGGGTAGGGGGAATGAACACCGGGGAGCTGTTTTTT
CASSLRDRVGGMNTGELFF
>.|TRBD2|TRBV5-1|TRBJ2-5
TGCGCCAGCAGCCCGACTAGCGGGGAAGAGACCCAGTACTTC
CASSPTSGEETQYF
>.|.|TRBV10-3|TRBJ1-3
TGTGCCACTCTATCCTACCTCTCTGGAAACACCATATATTTT
CATLSYLSGNTIYF
>.|.|TRBV4-1|TRBJ1-5
TGCGCCAGCAGCCAAGAAGCCGGGGGTAGCAATCAGCCCCAGCATTTT
CASSQEAGGSNQPQHF
>.|.|TRBV6-6|TRBJ1-2
TGTGCCAGCAGTCACGACAGCACCTATGGCTACACCTTC
CASSHDSTYGYTF
>.|.|TRBV19|TRBJ2-1
TGTGCCAGTAGTAGACAGACCTCCTACAATGAGCAGTTCTTC
CASSRQTSYNEQFF
>few|.|TRBV27|TRBJ1-5
TGTGCCAGCAGTTTGTACGCAGGGGAGGGCCATCAGCCCCAGCATTTT
CASSLYAGEGHQPQHF
>.|.|TRBV6-5|TRBJ1-3
TGTGCCAGCAGTTATGAGGGGGCTGGAAACACCATATATTTT
CASSYEGAGNTIYF
>.|TRBD1|TRBV6-5|TRBJ1-1
TGTGCCAGCAGTTACCTACAGGGGGGGGACACTGAAGCTTTCTTT
CASSYLQGGDTEAFF
>.|.|TRBV5-6|TRBJ2-5
TGTGCCAGCAGCTCCCTCACGCCCGGGACCCAGTACTTC
CASSSLTPGTQYF
>.|.|TRBV4-1|TRBJ1-1
TGCGCCAGCAGCGCGGGACGGCGCGACAAAGCTTTCTTT
CASSAGRRDKAFF
>.|TRBD1|TRBV10-3|TRBJ1-1
TGTGCCATCAGGGACAGGGGGGGAACTGAAGCTTTCTTT
CAIRDRGGTEAFF
>.|.|TRBV6-1|TRBJ1-5
TGTGCCAGCAGTGCGGATTCGGCAGGACAGCCGGCCCAGCCCCAGCATTTT
CASSADSAGQPAQPQHF
>few|.|TRBV20-1|TRBJ2-5
TGCAGTGCTCCTCGAGGAGAGACCCAGTACTTC
CSAPRGETQYF
>.|.|TRBV27|TRBJ2-7
TGTGCCAGCAGTCCCTGGCAGGGCGCCTACGAGCAGTACTTC
CASSPWQGAYEQYF
>.|.|TRBV4-2|TRBJ1-1
TGTGCCAGCAGCCAAGGGCGCGGGGGAGGCACTGAAGCTTTCTTT
CASSQGRGGGTEAFF
>.|TRBD2|TRBV7-6|TRBJ2-7
TGTGCCAGCAGCTTAGATCCTAGCGGGGACTACGAGCAGTACTTC
CASSLDPSGDYEQYF
>.|.|TRBV7-2|TRBJ2-1
TGTGCCAGCAGCCCGTACTACAATGAGCAGTTCTTC
CASSPYYNEQFF
>.|TRBD2|TRBV19|TRBJ2-1
TGTGCCAGTAGTGTAATGGGACTAGCACGTGAGCAGTTCTTC
CASSVMGLAREQFF
>.|.|TRBV29-1|TRBJ2-7
TGCAGCGTTGAAGGATCCAGGGACAACCCCTACGAGCAGTACTTC
CSVEGSRDNPYEQYF
>.|TRBD1|TRBV7-9|TRBJ1-2
TGTGCCAGCAGCTTAGATTACTACCCAGGGGGCGCAGGTGGCTACACCTTC
CASSLDYYPGGAGGYTF
>.|TRBD1|TRBV6-5|TRBJ2-7
TGTGCCAGCAGAGACAGGGCATACTCCTACGAGCAGTACTTC
CASRDRAYSYEQYF
>.|TRBD1|TRBV18|TRBJ1-2
TGTGCCAGCTCACCAACTAGGACAGGGGAGGGCTACACCTTC
CASSPTRTGEGYTF
>.|.|TRBV11-2|TRBJ2-7
TGTGCCAGCAGCCTTGGACAGAGGAGCTCCTACGAGCAGTACTTC
CASSLGQRSSYEQYF
>.|.|TRBV27|TRBJ1-1
TGTGCCAGCAGTTTATCCCGGGGGATCACTGAAGCTTTCTTT
CASSLSRGITEAFF